These 10 T cell receptor beta chains were sequenced from one sample in a study of OX40 agonist ivuxolimab in advanced cancers. TCRdb keeps only in-frame clones here, not all; method: immunoSEQ multiplex PCR. The sample yields 65,000 to 85,000 clones, 89% seen once. This specimen was CD4+ or CD8+ T cells sorted from blood, taken in a trial of the OX40 agonist ivuxolimab. The origin of the receptors is an adult with an advanced solid tumor such as melanoma, head and neck, liver or kidney cancer.

The J gene is TRBJ2-1, the V gene TRBV4-1; D gene unclear. Germline CDR1 reads MGHRA; CDR2 reads YSYEKL. V was pared by 1 base and J by 5 bases, with 18 bases between. CDR3 length equals 17 residues. This CDR3 reads CASSQVPSVYPDNEQFF. The CDR3 DNA follows: TGCGCCAGCAGCCAAGTCCCGTCCGTGTATCCCGACAATGAGCAGTTCTTC.

The rearrangement joins TRBV9 to TRBJ2-1; 12 bases are a match to TRBD1. The junction had 7 bases not matched to a gene; V was cut back by 2 bases and J by 7 bases. The CDR3 contains 16 residues. The germline V gene encodes CDR1 SGDLS and CDR2 YYNGEE. The CDR3 DNA reads as TGTGCCAGCAGCGTGACCGGGACAGGGGGCCGGAATGAGCAGTTCTTC. As protein: CASSVTGTGGRNEQFF.

The V gene is TRBV7-2, the J gene TRBJ1-1; no clear D gene. Germline loops: CDR1 SGHTA, CDR2 FQGNSA. V lost 1 base to trimming and J lost 8 bases, with 11 bases between them. CDR3 length: 13 residues. CDR3 amino acids: CASSLEVGREAFF. CDR3 nucleotides: TGTGCCAGCAGCTTAGAAGTAGGTCGGGAAGCTTTCTTT. The variable domain in full, completed from reference TRBV7-2 and TRBJ1-1, reads GAGVSQSPSNKVTEKGKDVELRCDPISGHTALYWYRQSLGQGLEFLIYFQGNSAPDKSGLPSDRFSAERTGGSVSTLTIQRTQQEDSAVYLCASSLEVGREAFFGQGTRLTVV.

This clone was seen more than once but under ten times. The chain uses TRBV2 and TRBJ2-7; 7 bases line up with TRBD2. The CDR3 consists of 12 residues. The junction had 0 bases not matched to a gene; V was cut back by 7 bases and J by 0 bases. Germline V gene data show CDR1 as SNHLY and CDR2 as FYNNEI. The CDR3 loop reads CASKRDSYEQYF. The CDR3 coding sequence is TGTGCCAGCAAGCGGGACTCCTACGAGCAGTACTTC.

This rearrangement joins TRBV5-1 to TRBJ2-5, with D unresolved. Per the germline V gene, CDR1 is SGHRS and CDR2 is YFSETQ. V was shortened by 0 bases and J by 2 bases, with 11 bases between the two germline ends. This CDR3 contains 15 residues. The CDR3 DNA reads as TGCGCCAGCAGCTTGGGGCCCGGACCACAAGAGACCCAGTACTTC. Protein sequence: CASSLGPGPQETQYF.

This rearrangement joins TRBV5-6 to TRBJ1-3; D gene ambiguous. This CDR3 contains 14 residues. Per germline, CDR1 SGHDT and CDR2 YYEEEE. Trimming took 4 bases from V and 0 from J, leaving 8 bases between them. The CDR3 sequence: CASSIITSGNTIYF. CDR3 DNA sequence: TGTGCCAGCAGCATCATCACCTCTGGAAACACCATATATTTT.

V and J are TRBV27 and TRBJ2-5; D unresolved. The CDR3 extends over 13 amino acids. From germline, CDR1 is MNHEY and CDR2 SMNVEV (reference sequence). Trimming pared 3 bases from V and 5 bases from J, leaving 10 bases between. CDR3 sequence: CASSFRPTETQYF. Written as DNA, the CDR3 is TGTGCCAGCAGTTTCCGGCCAACGGAGACCCAGTACTTC.

The V and J genes are TRBV2 and TRBJ2-7; D is undetermined. The CDR3 covers 13 residues. CDR1 and CDR2 (germline): SNHLY, FYNNEI. V shed 3 bases and J shed 1 base, with 7 bases lying between them. In nucleotides, the CDR3 is TGTGCCAGCAGTGAGGACCTTTCCTACGAGCAGTACTTC. Residues: CASSEDLSYEQYF.

V gene TRBV7-2 combines with J gene TRBJ2-5, with 10 nucleotides matching TRBD2. CDR1 and CDR2 (germline): SGHTA, FQGNSA. CDR3 size: 17 residues. V shed 3 bases, J shed 5 bases, and the junction held 12 bases outside the gene matches. CDR3 loop: CASSFAVASGGWETQYF. For the CDR3, the DNA is TGTGCCAGCAGCTTCGCGGTCGCTAGCGGGGGATGGGAGACCCAGTACTTC.

The chain joins TRBV11-2 to TRBJ2-5, with D unresolved. Germline loops: CDR1 SGHAT, CDR2 FQNNGV. This CDR3 has 13 residues. The V gene lost 0 bases and the J gene lost 6 bases, with 8 bases spanning the gap. The CDR3 DNA reads as TGTGCCAGCAGCTTAGAGTCGCGTCAGACCCAGTACTTC. Amino acids: CASSLESRQTQYF.